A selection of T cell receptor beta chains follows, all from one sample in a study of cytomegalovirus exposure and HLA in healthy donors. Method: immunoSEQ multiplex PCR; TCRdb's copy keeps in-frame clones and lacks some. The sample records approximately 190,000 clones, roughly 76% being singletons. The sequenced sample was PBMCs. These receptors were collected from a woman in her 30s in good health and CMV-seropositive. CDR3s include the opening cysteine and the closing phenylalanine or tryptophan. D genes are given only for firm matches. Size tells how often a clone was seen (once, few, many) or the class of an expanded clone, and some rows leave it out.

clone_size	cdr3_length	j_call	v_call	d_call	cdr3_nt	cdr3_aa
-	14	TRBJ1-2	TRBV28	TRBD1	TGTGCCAGCAGTTTGGGACAGCTTGGGTATGGCTACACCTTC	CASSLGQLGYGYTF
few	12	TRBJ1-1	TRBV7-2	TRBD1	TGTGCCAGCAACGACAGGGTTGGTGAAGCTTTCTTT	CASNDRVGEAFF
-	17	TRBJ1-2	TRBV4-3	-	TGCGCCAGCAGCCAAGATCTGGCGAGGGGCGCCGGGAGGGGCTACACCTTC	CASSQDLARGAGRGYTF
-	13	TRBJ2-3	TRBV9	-	TGTGCCAGCAGCGTAGGGGGGAGGGATACGCAGTATTTT	CASSVGGRDTQYF
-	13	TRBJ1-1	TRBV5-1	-	TGCGCCAGCAAGGAACAGCTAAACACTGAAGCTTTCTTT	CASKEQLNTEAFF
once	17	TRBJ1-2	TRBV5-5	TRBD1	TGTGCCAGCAGCCCCGGGACAGGCGCCAAAATTTTCTATGGCTACACCTTC	CASSPGTGAKIFYGYTF
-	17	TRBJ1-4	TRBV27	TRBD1	TGTGCCAGCAGTTCCCCGGGACAGGGGGCGCCTAATGAAAAACTGTTTTTT	CASSSPGQGAPNEKLFF
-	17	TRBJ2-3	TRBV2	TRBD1	TGTGCCAGCAGGGGGTTTGGTAGGGACAGGGGGTCGGATACGCAGTATTTT	CASRGFGRDRGSDTQYF
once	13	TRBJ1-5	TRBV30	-	TGTGCCTGGGGTGTCTCTGAGGGCCAGCCCCAGCATTTT	CAWGVSEGQPQHF
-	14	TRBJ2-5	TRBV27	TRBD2	TGTGCCAGCACCCCGGCGGGGGGCCAAGAGACCCAGTACTTC	CASTPAGGQETQYF
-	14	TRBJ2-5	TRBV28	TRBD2	TGTGCCAGCATCAAACCGGGGGGGGGAGGGACCCAGTACTTC	CASIKPGGGGTQYF
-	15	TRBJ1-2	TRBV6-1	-	TGTGCCAGCAGCACAGAGGGGGTAGGGGGCTATGGCTACACCTTC	CASSTEGVGGYGYTF
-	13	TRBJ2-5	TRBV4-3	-	TGCGCCAGCAGCCAAGATTCTAGAGAGACCCAGTACTTC	CASSQDSRETQYF
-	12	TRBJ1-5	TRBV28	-	TGTGCCAGCACTTCGAGTGATCAGCCCCAGCATTTT	CASTSSDQPQHF
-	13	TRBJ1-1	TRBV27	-	TGTGCCAGCAGTCGAAACCAGGGGATTGAAGCTTTCTTT	CASSRNQGIEAFF
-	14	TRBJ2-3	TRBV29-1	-	TGCAGCGGTGTAGAGCGAGCTAGCACAGATACGCAGTATTTT	CSGVERASTDTQYF
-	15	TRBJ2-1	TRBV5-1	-	TGCGCCAGCAGCTTGGTATCCGGGAGCTACAATGAGCAGTTCTTC	CASSLVSGSYNEQFF
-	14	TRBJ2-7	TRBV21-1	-	TGTGCCAGCAGCTCCGACAGGGGATCCTACGAGCAGTACTTC	CASSSDRGSYEQYF
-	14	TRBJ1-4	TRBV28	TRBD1	TGTACCAGCAGTAGCCACGGGACAGGGGAAAAACTGTTTTTT	CTSSSHGTGEKLFF
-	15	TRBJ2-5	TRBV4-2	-	TGTGCCAGCAGCCAAGAGGCAGGGCCCCAAGAGACCCAGTACTTC	CASSQEAGPQETQYF
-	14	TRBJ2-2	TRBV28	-	TGTGCCAGCAGTTCCTGGCCCATAACCGGGGAGCTGTTTTTT	CASSSWPITGELFF
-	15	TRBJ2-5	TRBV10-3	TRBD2	TGTGCCATCAGCAGACTAGCGGACCGGGGGGAGACCCAGTACTTC	CAISRLADRGETQYF
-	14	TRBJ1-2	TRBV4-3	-	TGCGCCAGCAGCCAAGACAGAACTAACTATGGCTACACCTTC	CASSQDRTNYGYTF
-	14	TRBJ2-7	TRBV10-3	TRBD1	TGTGCCAGCAGCGGACCGGGACAGGGTTACGAGCAGTACTTC	CASSGPGQGYEQYF